This entry lists 2 T cell receptor beta chains sequenced from one sample in a study of cytomegalovirus exposure and HLA in healthy donors. Researchers ran the PCR with 60 Vbeta and 13 Jbeta primers. The protocol was immunoSEQ multiplex PCR, while the TCRdb copy is restricted to in-frame clones and leaves out a portion. This sample has around 130,000 clones, with about 71% found just once. The sample consisted of PBMCs. Receptors were obtained from an older woman in good health and CMV-seropositive.

With regard to this clone: Mismatch with germline at one junction end may stem from a read error. The chain combines TRBV7-7 with TRBJ2-5; D may be TRBD2 (6 bases). The CDR3 has 15 residues. Germline loops: CDR1 SSHAT, CDR2 FNYEAQ (reference sequence). CDR3 loop: CASSLAAGLQETQYF. The CDR3 DNA is TGTGCTAGCAGCTTAGCGGCAGGTCTCCAAGAGACCCAGTACTTC.

The count of this clone is one. This chain connects TRBV10-3 to TRBJ2-2; D is ambiguous. From germline, CDR1 is ENHRY and CDR2 SYGVKD. The CDR3 sequence is 14 residues long. V was trimmed by 0 bases and J by 8 bases, leaving 10 bases between them. This chain's CDR3 is CAISESQQSGELFF. The CDR3 DNA sequence: TGTGCCATCAGTGAGTCACAACAGTCAGGGGAGCTGTTTTTT.